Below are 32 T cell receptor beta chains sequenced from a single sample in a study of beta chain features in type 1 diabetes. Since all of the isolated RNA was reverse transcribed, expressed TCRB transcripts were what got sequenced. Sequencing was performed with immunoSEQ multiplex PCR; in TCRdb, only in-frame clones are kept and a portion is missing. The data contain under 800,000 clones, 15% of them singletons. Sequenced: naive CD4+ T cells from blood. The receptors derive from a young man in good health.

For the CDR3, the DNA is TGTGCCAGCAGCCATCCGGGACTGCCCTATGGCTACACCTTC. This encodes CASSHPGLPYGYTF. V is TRBV7-2 and J is TRBJ1-2; tentatively, D is TRBD1 (5 bases). Germline CDR1 reads SGHTA; CDR2 reads FQGNSA. The germline V and J ends were trimmed by 5 bases and 4 bases, with 14 bases remaining between them. The CDR3 has 14 amino acids.

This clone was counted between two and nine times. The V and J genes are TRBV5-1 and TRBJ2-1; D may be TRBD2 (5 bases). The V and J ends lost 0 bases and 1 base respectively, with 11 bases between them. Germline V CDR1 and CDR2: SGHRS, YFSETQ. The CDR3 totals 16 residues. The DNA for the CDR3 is TGCGCCAGCAGCTTGGGAGGGTGGTATTCCTACAATGAGCAGTTCTTC. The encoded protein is CASSLGGWYSYNEQFF.

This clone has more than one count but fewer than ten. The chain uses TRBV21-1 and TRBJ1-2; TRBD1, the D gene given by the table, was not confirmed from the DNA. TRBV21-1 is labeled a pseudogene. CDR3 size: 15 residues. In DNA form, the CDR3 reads TGTGCCAGCAGCAAAGACCGAAACAGTAACTATGGCTACACCTTC. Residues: CASSKDRNSNYGYTF.

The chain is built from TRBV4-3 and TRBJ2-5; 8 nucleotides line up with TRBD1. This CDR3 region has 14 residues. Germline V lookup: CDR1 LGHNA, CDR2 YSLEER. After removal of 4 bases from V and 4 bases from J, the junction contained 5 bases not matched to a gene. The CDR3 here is CASSLGTGLETQYF. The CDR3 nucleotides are TGCGCCAGCAGCCTTGGGACAGGATTAGAGACCCAGTACTTC.

The CDR3: CASSQETPGQDIDTQYF. CDR3 DNA sequence: TGCGCCAGCAGCCAAGAGACTCCTGGACAAGACATAGATACGCAGTATTTT. The J gene is TRBJ2-3, the V gene TRBV4-3, with TRBD1 as a possible D gene (5 bases). The CDR3 is 17 amino acids. CDR1 LGHNA and CDR2 YSLEER come from the germline V gene. V lost 0 bases, J lost 5 bases, and 18 bases lay in between.

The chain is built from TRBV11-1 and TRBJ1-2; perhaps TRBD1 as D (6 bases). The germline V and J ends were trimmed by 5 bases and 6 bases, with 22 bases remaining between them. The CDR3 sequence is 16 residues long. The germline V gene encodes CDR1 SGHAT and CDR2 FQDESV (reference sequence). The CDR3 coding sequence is TGTGCCAGCAGCCAGGGGAGTGGGGGGCGCTTCGATGGCTACACCTTC. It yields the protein CASSQGSGGRFDGYTF. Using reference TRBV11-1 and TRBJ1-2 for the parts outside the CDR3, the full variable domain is EAEVAQSPRYKITEKSQAVAFWCDPISGHATLYWYRQILGQGPELLVQFQDESVVDDSQLPKDRFSAERLKGVDSTLKIQPAELGDSAMYLCASSQGSGGRFDGYTFGSGTRLTVV.

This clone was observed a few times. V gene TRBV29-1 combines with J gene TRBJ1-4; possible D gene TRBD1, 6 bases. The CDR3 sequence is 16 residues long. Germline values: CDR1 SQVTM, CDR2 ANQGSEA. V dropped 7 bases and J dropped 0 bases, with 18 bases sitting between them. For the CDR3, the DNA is TGCAGCGCGGCTTACGGGACAACTTCAACTAATGAAAAACTGTTTTTT. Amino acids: CSAAYGTTSTNEKLFF.

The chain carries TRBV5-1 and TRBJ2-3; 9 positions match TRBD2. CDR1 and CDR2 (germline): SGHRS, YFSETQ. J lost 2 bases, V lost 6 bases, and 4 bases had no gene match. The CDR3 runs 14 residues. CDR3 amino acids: CASKLAGVTDTQYF. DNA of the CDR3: TGCGCCAGCAAGTTAGCGGGAGTCACAGATACGCAGTATTTT.

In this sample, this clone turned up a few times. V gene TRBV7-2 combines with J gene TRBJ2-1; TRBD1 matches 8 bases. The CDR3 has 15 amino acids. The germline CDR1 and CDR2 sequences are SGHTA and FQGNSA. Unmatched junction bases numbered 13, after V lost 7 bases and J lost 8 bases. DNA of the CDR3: TGTGCCAGCACCCCTCAACAGGGGGTCTTCCATGAGCAGTTCTTC. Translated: CASTPQQGVFHEQFF. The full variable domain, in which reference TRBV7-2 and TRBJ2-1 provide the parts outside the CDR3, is GAGVSQSPSNKVTEKGKDVELRCDPISGHTALYWYRQSLGQGLEFLIYFQGNSAPDKSGLPSDRFSAERTGGSVSTLTIQRTQQEDSAVYLCASTPQQGVFHEQFFGPGTRLTVL.

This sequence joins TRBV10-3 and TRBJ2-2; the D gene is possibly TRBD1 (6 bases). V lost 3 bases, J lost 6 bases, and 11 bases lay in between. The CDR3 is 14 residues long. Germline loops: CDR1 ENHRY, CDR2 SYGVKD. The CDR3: CAISDLRGSGELFF. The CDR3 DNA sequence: TGTGCCATCAGTGACCTCAGGGGTTCCGGGGAGCTGTTTTTT.

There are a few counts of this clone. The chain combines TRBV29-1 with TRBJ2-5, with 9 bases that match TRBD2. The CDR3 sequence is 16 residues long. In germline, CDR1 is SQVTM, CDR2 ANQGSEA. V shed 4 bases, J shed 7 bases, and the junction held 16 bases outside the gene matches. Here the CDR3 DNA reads TGCAGCGTTGGCGTGAGGCTAGCGGGATATGTGTGGACCCAGTACTTC. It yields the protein CSVGVRLAGYVWTQYF.

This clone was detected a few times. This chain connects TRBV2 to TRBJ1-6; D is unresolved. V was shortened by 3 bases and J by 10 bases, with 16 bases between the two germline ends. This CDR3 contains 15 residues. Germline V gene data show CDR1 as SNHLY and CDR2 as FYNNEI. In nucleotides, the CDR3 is TGTGCCAGCAGTGAGGGTCTCCCCATGAACTCACCCCTCCACTTT. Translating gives CASSEGLPMNSPLHF.

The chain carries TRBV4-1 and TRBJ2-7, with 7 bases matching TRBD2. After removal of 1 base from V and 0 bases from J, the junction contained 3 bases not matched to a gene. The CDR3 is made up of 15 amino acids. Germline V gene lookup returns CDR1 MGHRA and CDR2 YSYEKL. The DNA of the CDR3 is TGCGCCAGCAGCCAAGGCCTAGCGGCCTCCTACGAGCAGTACTTC. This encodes CASSQGLAASYEQYF.

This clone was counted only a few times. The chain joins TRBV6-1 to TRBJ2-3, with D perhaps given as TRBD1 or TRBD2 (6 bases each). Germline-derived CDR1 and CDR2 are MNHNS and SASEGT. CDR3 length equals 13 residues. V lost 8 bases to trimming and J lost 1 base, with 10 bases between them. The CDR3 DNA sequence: TGTGCCAGCTGGGGGGCAGGCACAGATACGCAGTATTTT. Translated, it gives CASWGAGTDTQYF.

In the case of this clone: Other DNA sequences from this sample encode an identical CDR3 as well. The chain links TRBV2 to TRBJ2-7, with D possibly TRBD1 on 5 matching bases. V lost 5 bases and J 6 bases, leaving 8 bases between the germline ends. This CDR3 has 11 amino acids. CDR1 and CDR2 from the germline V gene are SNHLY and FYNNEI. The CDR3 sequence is CASSPRGEQYF. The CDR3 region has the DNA TGTGCCAGCAGTCCTAGGGGCGAGCAGTACTTC. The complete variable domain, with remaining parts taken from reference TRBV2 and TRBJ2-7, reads EPEVTQTPSHQVTQMGQEVILRCVPISNHLYFYWYRQILGQKVEFLVSFYNNEISEKSEIFDDQFSVERPDGSNFTLKIRSTKLEDSAMYFCASSPRGEQYFGPGTRLTVT.

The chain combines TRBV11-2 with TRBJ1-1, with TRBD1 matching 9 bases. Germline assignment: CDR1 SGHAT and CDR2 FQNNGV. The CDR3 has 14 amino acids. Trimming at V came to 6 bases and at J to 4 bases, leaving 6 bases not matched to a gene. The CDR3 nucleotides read TGTGCCAGCAGGAGGACAGGGGCTGGCACTGAAGCTTTCTTT. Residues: CASRRTGAGTEAFF.

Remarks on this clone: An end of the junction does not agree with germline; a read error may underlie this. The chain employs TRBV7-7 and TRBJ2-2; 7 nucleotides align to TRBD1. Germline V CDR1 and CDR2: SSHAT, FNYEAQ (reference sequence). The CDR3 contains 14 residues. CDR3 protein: CASSSNRGTGELFF. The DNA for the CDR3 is TGTGCTAGCAGTTCCAACAGGGGAACCGGGGAGCTGTTTTTT.

The CDR3 nucleotides read TGTGCCAGCAGCTTCAAAGGTCCTAGCGGCCTTGCCAAAAACATTCAGTACTTC. As protein: CASSFKGPSGLAKNIQYF. V is TRBV7-8 and J is TRBJ2-4; TRBD2 agrees at 7 bases. Losses at the gene ends were 3 bases for V and 1 base for J; bases not matched to a gene: 12. In germline, CDR1 is SGHVS, CDR2 FQNEAQ. The CDR3 has 18 residues.

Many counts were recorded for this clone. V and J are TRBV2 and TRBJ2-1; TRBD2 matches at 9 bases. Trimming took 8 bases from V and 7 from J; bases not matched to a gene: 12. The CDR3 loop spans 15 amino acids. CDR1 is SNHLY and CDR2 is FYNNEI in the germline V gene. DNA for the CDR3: TGTGCCAGCGGAACTAGCGGGCCTCAAAATAATGAGCAGTTCTTC. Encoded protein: CASGTSGPQNNEQFF.

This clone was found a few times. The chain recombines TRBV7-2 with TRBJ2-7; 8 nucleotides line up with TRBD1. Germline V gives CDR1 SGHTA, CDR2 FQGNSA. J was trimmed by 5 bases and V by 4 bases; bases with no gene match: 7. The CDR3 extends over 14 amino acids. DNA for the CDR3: TGTGCCAGCAGCTGGACAGGGTTTCTGAACGAGCAGTACTTC. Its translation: CASSWTGFLNEQYF. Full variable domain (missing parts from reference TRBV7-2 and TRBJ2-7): GAGVSQSPSNKVTEKGKDVELRCDPISGHTALYWYRQSLGQGLEFLIYFQGNSAPDKSGLPSDRFSAERTGGSVSTLTIQRTQQEDSAVYLCASSWTGFLNEQYFGPGTRLTVT.

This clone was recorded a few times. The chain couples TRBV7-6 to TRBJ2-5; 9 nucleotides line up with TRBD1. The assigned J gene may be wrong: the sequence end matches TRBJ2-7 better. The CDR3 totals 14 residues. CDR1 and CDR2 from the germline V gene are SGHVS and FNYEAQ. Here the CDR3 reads CASSLGTGAYEQYF. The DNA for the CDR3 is TGTGCCAGCAGCTTAGGGACAGGGGCCTACGAGCAGTACTTC.

CDR3 sequence: CASTPGDRGAGEQYF. CDR3 coding DNA: TGCGCCAGCACCCCGGGGGACAGGGGGGCAGGCGAGCAGTACTTC. The rearrangement links TRBV5-1 to TRBJ2-7; 11 nucleotides line up with TRBD1. CDR3 size: 15 residues. The J segment lost 6 bases and the V segment lost 6 bases, leaving 11 bases of the junction unmatched. Germline loops: CDR1 SGHRS, CDR2 YFSETQ. The whole variable domain, filled in from reference TRBV5-1 and TRBJ2-7, reads KAGVTQTPRYLIKTRGQQVTLSCSPISGHRSVSWYQQTPGQGLQFLFEYFSETQRNKGNFPGRFSGRQFSNSRSEMNVSTLELGDSALYLCASTPGDRGAGEQYFGPGTRLTVT.

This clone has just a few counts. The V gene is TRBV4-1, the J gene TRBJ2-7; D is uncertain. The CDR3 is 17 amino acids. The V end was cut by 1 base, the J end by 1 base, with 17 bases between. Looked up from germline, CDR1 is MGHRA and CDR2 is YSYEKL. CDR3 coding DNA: TGCGCCAGCAGCCAAGGCCGGTGGGGTGGAGTATCCTACGAGCAGTACTTC. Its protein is CASSQGRWGGVSYEQYF.

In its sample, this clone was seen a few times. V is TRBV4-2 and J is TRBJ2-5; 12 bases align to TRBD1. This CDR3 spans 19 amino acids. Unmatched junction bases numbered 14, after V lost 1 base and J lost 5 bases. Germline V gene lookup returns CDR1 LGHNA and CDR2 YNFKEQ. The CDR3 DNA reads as TGTGCCAGCAGCCAAGGGCTAGGGACAGGGGGCGCAGTAGCTGAGACCCAGTACTTC. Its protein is CASSQGLGTGGAVAETQYF.

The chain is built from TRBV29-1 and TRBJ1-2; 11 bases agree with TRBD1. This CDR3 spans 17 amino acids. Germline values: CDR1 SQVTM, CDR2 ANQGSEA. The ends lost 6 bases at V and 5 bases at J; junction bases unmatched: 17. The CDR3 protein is CSVAGLTSGTGGYGYTF. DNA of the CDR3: TGCAGCGTCGCCGGCCTGACCTCCGGGACAGGGGGTTATGGCTACACCTTC.

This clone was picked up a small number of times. This CDR3 is CASSFNPRTETNYGYTF. DNA of the CDR3: TGTGCCAGCAGCTTCAACCCCCGGACAGAGACTAACTATGGCTACACCTTC. The V gene is TRBV9, the J gene TRBJ1-2, with TRBD1 as a possible D gene (6 bases). Looked up from germline, CDR1 is SGDLS and CDR2 is YYNGEE. Trimming cost V 4 bases and J 0 bases, with 19 bases left between them. There are 17 residues in the CDR3.

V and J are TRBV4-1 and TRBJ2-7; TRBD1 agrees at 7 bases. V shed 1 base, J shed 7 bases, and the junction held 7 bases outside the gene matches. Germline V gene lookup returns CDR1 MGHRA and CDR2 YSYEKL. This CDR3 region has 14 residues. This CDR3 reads CASSQAGGRGEQYF. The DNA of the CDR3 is TGCGCCAGCAGCCAAGCAGGGGGACGAGGGGAGCAGTACTTC.

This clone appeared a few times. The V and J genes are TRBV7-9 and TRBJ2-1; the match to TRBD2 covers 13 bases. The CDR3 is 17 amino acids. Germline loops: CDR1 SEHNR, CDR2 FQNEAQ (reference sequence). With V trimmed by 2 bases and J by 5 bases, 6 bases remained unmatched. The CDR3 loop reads CASSLNRGLAGNNEQFF. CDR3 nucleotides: TGTGCCAGCAGCTTAAATCGGGGACTAGCGGGAAACAATGAGCAGTTCTTC.

In DNA form, the CDR3 reads TGTGCCAGCAGCGTAGCCAGCTCAGGGGATACGCAGTATTTT. It encodes CASSVASSGDTQYF. V and J are TRBV9 and TRBJ2-3; maybe TRBD1 (5 bases). V dropped 0 bases and J dropped 6 bases, with 11 bases sitting between them. Germline V gives CDR1 SGDLS, CDR2 YYNGEE. CDR3 length: 14 amino acids.

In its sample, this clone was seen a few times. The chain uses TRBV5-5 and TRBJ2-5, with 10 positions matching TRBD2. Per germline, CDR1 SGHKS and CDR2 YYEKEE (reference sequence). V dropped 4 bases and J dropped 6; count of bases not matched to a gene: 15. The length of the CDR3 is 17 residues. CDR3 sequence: CASSRTGSIAGGQTQYF. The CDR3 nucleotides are TGTGCCAGCAGCCGGACAGGGTCAATAGCGGGAGGCCAGACCCAGTACTTC.

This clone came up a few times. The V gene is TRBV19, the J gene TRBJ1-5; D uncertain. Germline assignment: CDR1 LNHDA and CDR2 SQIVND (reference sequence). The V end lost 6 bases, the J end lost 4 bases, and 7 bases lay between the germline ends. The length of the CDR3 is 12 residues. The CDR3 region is CASSFLNQPQHF. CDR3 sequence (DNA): TGTGCCAGTAGCTTCCTTAATCAGCCCCAGCATTTT.

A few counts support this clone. CDR3 sequence reads: CASSPQGTGVEKLFF. CDR3 in DNA: TGTGCCAGCTCACCTCAAGGGACAGGGGTGGAAAAACTGTTTTTT. The chain joins TRBV18 to TRBJ1-4; 10 nucleotides line up with TRBD1. This CDR3 is built from 15 residues. J gave up 8 bases and V 3 bases, and 6 bases lay outside the gene matches. Germline-derived CDR1 and CDR2 are KGHSH and LQKENI.